A few counts support the clone carrying this TCR beta chain. Between the trimmed V and J ends, which lost 3 bases and 6 bases, there was a span of 5 bases. Germline V CDR1 and CDR2: KGHSH, LQKENI. This CDR3 has 12 residues. The data derive from a study of regulatory T cells in long-lasting Graves disease. Time point given: persistent/refractory GD, antithyroid drugs over 5 years with positive TRAb. Following extraction of RNA from PBMCs, that RNA was used to make the TCR library. Libraries of TCR beta came from iRepertoire HTBI primers plus Arm-PCR of CDR3 regions. Using its own MiXCR run on the multiplex PCR reads, TCRdb lists one record per CDR3 protein. The sample comprises approximately 380,000 distinct CDR3 sequences, 20% to 25% of which are singletons, and roughly 20% rests with the top ten.

The sample was peripheral blood mononuclear cells (PBMCs), taken when the disease was refractory, from a patient treated with antithyroid drugs. The V gene is TRBV18, the J gene TRBJ2-2, with D unclear. This TCR was recovered from a female donor with Graves disease. The CDR3 region has the DNA TGTGCCAGCTCACCTGTTCCCGGGGAGCTGTTTTTT. Translating gives CASSPVPGELFF.